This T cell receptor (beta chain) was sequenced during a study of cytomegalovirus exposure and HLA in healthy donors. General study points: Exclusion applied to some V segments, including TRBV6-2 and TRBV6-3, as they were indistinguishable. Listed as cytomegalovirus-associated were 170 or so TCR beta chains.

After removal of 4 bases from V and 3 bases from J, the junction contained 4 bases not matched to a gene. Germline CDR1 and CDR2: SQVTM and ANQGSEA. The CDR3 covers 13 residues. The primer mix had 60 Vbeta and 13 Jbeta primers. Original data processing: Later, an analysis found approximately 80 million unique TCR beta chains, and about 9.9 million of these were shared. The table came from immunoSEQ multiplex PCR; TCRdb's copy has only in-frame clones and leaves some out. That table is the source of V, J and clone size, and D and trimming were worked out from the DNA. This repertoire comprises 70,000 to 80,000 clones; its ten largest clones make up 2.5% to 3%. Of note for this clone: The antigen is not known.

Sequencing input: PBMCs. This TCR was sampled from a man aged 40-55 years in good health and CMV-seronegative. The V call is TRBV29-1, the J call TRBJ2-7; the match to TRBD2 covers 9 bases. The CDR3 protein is CSVAPSGVYEQYF. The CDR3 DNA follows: TGCAGCGTTGCTCCTAGCGGGGTCTACGAGCAGTACTTC.